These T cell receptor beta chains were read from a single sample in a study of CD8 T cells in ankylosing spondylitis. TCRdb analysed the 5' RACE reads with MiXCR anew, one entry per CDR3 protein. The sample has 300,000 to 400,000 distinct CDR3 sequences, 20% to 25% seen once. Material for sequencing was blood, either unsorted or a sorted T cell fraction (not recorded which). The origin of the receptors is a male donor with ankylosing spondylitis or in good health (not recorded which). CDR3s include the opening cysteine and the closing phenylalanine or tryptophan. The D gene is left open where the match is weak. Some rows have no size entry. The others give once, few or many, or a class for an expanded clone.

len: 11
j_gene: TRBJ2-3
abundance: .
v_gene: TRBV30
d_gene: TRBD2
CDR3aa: CAWVGLAEQYF
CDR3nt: TGTGCCTGGGTCGGACTAGCGGAGCAGTATTTT

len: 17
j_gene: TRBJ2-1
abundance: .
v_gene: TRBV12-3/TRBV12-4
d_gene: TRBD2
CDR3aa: CASSLGLAGGRVHEQFF
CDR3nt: TGTGCCAGCAGTTTAGGACTAGCGGGGGGCAGGGTCCATGAGCAGTTCTTC

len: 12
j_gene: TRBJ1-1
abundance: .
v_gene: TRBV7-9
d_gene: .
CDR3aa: CASRDKNTEAFF
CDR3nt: TGTGCCAGCAGGGACAAGAACACTGAAGCTTTCTTT

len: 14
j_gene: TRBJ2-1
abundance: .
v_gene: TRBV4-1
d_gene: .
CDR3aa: CASSPIRSGNEQFF
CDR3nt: TGCGCCAGCAGCCCTATAAGATCAGGCAATGAGCAGTTCTTC

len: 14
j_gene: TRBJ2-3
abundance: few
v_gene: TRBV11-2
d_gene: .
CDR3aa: CASSLGRGPDTQYF
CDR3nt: TGTGCCAGCAGCCTCGGGCGGGGTCCAGATACGCAGTATTTT

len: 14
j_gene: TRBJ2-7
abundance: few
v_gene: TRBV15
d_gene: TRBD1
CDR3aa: CATSSRDRAYQQYF
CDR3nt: TGTGCCACCAGCAGCCGGGACAGGGCTTATCAGCAGTACTTC

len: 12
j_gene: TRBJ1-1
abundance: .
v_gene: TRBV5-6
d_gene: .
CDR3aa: CASSFDNTEAFF
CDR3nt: TGTGCCAGCAGCTTCGATAACACTGAAGCTTTCTTT

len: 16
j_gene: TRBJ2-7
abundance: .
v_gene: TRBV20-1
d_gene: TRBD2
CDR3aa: CSARDTGTSGTYEQYF
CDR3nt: TGCAGTGCTAGAGATACCGGGACTAGCGGAACCTACGAGCAGTACTTC

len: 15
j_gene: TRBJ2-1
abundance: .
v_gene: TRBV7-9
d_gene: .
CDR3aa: CASSPPVSRYNEQFF
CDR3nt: TGTGCCAGCAGCCCACCAGTCTCTCGGTACAATGAGCAGTTCTTC

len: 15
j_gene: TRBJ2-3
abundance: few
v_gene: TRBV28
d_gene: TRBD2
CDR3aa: CASSPRSGETDTQYF
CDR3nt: TGTGCCAGCAGTCCCCGTAGCGGGGAGACAGATACGCAGTATTTT

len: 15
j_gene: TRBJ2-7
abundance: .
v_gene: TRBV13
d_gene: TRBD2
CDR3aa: CASTYPVGGVYEQYF
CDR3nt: TGTGCCAGCACCTACCCAGTGGGAGGGGTCTACGAGCAGTACTTC

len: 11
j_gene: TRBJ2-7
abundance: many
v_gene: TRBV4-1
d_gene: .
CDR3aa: CASSSTYEQYF
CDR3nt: TGTGCCAGCAGTTCAACCTACGAGCAGTACTTC

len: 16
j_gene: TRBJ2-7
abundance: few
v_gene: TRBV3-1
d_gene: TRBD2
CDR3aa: CASSQGPGGWSYEQYF
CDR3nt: TGTGCCAGCAGCCAAGGGCCCGGGGGGTGGTCCTACGAGCAGTACTTC

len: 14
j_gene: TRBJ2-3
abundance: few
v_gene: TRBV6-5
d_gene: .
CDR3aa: CASSYLSSTDTQYF
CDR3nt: TGTGCCAGCAGTTACCTTAGTAGCACGGATACGCAGTATTTT

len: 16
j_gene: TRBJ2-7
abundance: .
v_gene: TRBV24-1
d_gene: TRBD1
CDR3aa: CATSVPDRGSSYEQYF
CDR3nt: TGTGCCACCAGTGTGCCGGACAGGGGAAGCTCCTACGAGCAGTACTTC